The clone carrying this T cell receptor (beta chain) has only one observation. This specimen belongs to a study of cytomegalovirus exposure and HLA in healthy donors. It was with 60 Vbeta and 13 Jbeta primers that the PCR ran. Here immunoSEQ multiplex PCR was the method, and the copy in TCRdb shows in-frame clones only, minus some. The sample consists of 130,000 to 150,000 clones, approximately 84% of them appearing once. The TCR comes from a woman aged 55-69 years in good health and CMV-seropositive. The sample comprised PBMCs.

The CDR3 DNA is TGTGCCAGCAGCTTAGGACTAGCGAACTACAATGAGCAGTTCTTC. Protein: CASSLGLANYNEQFF. The chain couples TRBV9 to TRBJ2-1, with 9 bases fitting TRBD2. J lost 3 bases, V lost 4 bases, and 5 bases had no gene match. In germline, CDR1 is SGDLS, CDR2 YYNGEE. This CDR3 spans 15 amino acids.